Listed here are 12 T cell receptor beta chains from one sample, sequenced in a study of T cells in women clearing cervical HPV infection. Repertoires were generated with immunoSEQ multiplex PCR, while TCRdb's copy carries only in-frame clones and drops some. The table for this sample gives some 39,000 clones. Material: blood buffy coat. All receptors come from a woman aged 18 to 75 with a cervical HPV16 infection that either progressed to CIN3+ or cleared (not recorded which).

Notes on this clone: The sequenced fragment ends 3 residues before the CDR3 boundary, so the rest is inferred from the germline J gene. This rearrangement joins TRBV30 to TRBJ2-2; 9 bases fit TRBD1. This CDR3 is built from 15 residues. Germline V gene data show CDR1 as GTSNPN and CDR2 as SVGIG (reference sequence). The CDR3 DNA, read in part, is TGTGCCTGGAGGCCGCGACAGGGGGTCGGAGAAAAG. It codes for CAWRPRQGVGEK. The CDR3 as a whole reads CAWRPRQGVGEKLFF.

A word on this clone: The missing CDR3 end, 3 residues past where the read stops, is filled in from the germline J gene. The chain carries TRBV11-1 and TRBJ2-2, with TRBD1 matching over 7 bases. The CDR3 is made up of 15 amino acids. CDR1 SGHAT and CDR2 FQDESV come from the germline V gene (reference sequence). CDR3 DNA, as far as it was read: TGTGCCAGCAGCTTCTCCGGGACAGCTAATGAAAAG. Translating gives CASSFSGTANEK. The complete CDR3 reads CASSFSGTANEKLFF.

For this clone: Sequencing ends 3 residues short of the CDR3 end; the germline J gene provides the rest. The chain is built from TRBV20-1 and TRBJ2-3, with TRBD1 identical over 7 bases. CDR3 size: 13 residues. CDR1 and CDR2 (germline): DFQATT, SNEGSKA (reference sequence). The CDR3 DNA, read in part, is TGCAGTGCCGGGGACAGAAGCAATCAGCCG. Its protein product is CSAGDRSNQP. The entire CDR3 is CSAGDRSNQPQYF.

As for this clone: The read ends 3 residues shy of where the CDR3 ends; the end is completed using the germline J gene. The chain combines TRBV7-9 with TRBJ2-1, with TRBD2 identical over 7 bases. CDR1 and CDR2 from the germline V gene are SEHNR and FQNEAQ (reference sequence). The CDR3 is made up of 14 amino acids. V was clipped by 3 bases and J by 7 bases; unmatched bases: 6. CDR3 sequence reads: CASSFETSRNEQFF. The CDR3 DNA, read in part, is TGTGCCAGCAGCTTCGAGACTAGCAGGAATGAG.

Details on this clone: The sequenced fragment ends 3 residues before the CDR3 boundary, so the rest is inferred from the germline J gene. The chain couples TRBV19 to TRBJ2-2, with 10 bases identical to TRBD1. Germline V gene sequence: CDR1 LNHDA, CDR2 SQIVND (reference sequence). The CDR3 has 15 amino acids. The CDR3 reads CASSMTGGSNEKLFF. Partial CDR3 DNA: TGTGCCAGTAGTATGACAGGGGGCTCTAATGAAAAG. The full variable domain, its missing parts supplied by reference TRBV19 and TRBJ2-2, is DGGITQSPKYLFRKEGQNVTLSCEQNLNHDAMYWYRQDPGQGLRLIYYSQIVNDFQKGDIAEGYSVSREKKESFPLTVTSAQKNPTAFYLCASSMTGGSNEKLFFGEGSRLTVL.

The CDR3 is CASSVQDNYGYTF. The sequenced CDR3 bases are TGTGCCAGCAGTGTCCAGGATAACTATGGC. The chain employs TRBV2 and TRBJ1-2, with D uncertain. Read sequence stops 3 residues before the CDR3 end, and the germline J gene provides the missing end. With 4 bases removed from V and 1 base from J, the gap between germline ends came to 7 bases. This CDR3 is 13 amino acids long. Germline loops: CDR1 SNHLY, CDR2 FYNNEI.

On this clone: The CDR3 end falls 3 residues outside the read, so it is completed with the germline J gene. The chain couples TRBV10-3 to TRBJ1-1; TRBD1 matches 8 bases. Germline V gene data show CDR1 as ENHRY and CDR2 as SYGVKD. The V gene end was trimmed by 6 bases and the J gene end by 1 base; junction bases not matched to a gene: 7. The CDR3 length is 15 residues. The CDR3 sequence: CAIRSTGGGNTEAFF. CDR3 DNA, as far as it was read: TGTGCCATCAGAAGTACAGGGGGAGGGAACACTGAA.

As concerns this clone: The read ends 3 residues shy of where the CDR3 ends; the end is completed using the germline J gene. V is TRBV20-1 and J is TRBJ2-2; 7 bases are a match to TRBD2. Trimming cost V 5 bases and J 3 bases; bases outside gene matches: 6. This CDR3 is built from 14 residues. In germline, CDR1 is DFQATT, CDR2 SNEGSKA (reference sequence). The part of the CDR3 DNA that was read is TGCAGTGCTGGCCCGGGGGGTTACACCGGGGAG. Amino acids: CSAGPGGYTGE. The full CDR3 reads CSAGPGGYTGELFF.

To note about this clone: The read stops 3 residues short of the end of the CDR3; the missing end is completed from the germline J gene. The chain uses TRBV7-9 and TRBJ1-2; maybe TRBD1 (5 bases). The CDR3 loop spans 12 amino acids. Germline V lookup: CDR1 SEHNR, CDR2 FQNEAQ (reference sequence). The CDR3 sequence: CASSLAGGGYTF. CDR3 DNA, as far as it was read: TGTGCCAGCAGCTTAGCCGGGGGAGGC.

Note on this clone: The read ends 3 residues shy of where the CDR3 ends; the end is completed using the germline J gene. The chain couples TRBV6-4 to TRBJ2-1, with 11 bases lining up with TRBD2. The V gene end was trimmed by 0 bases and the J gene end by 6 bases; junction bases not matched to a gene: 1. The CDR3 contains 15 residues. Germline values: CDR1 MRHNA, CDR2 SNTAGT. The CDR3 sequence is CASSDSSGGANEQFF. CDR3 DNA (partial): TGTGCCAGCAGTGACTCTAGCGGGGGGGCCAATGAG.

About this clone: Read sequence stops 3 residues before the CDR3 end, and the germline J gene provides the missing end. The V call is TRBV20-1, the J call TRBJ1-3; D gene unclear. Trimming removed 6 bases from V and 0 bases from J, with 15 bases in between. Germline V CDR1 and CDR2: DFQATT, SNEGSKA (reference sequence). The CDR3 has 15 residues. The CDR3 is CSARNGVLSGNTIYF. The part of the CDR3 DNA that was read is TGCAGTGCCCGGAACGGGGTGCTCTCTGGAAACACC.

As concerns this clone: The read is 3 residues too short to cover the CDR3 end, so that end is filled in from the germline J gene. The same CDR3 arises from other DNA sequences in this sample as well. The chain links TRBV6-2 or TRBV6-3 to TRBJ2-3; 11 bases are a match to TRBD2. This CDR3 is built from 14 residues. The ends lost 5 bases at V and 6 bases at J; junction bases unmatched: 4. In germline, CDR1 is MNHEY, CDR2 SVGEGT. The covered CDR3 bases are TGTGCCAGCAGTCCGAGACTAGCGGGGGATACG. Protein: CASSPRLAGDT. Given in full, the CDR3 is CASSPRLAGDTQYF.